This entry is about one T cell receptor beta chain. Depth targeted 1 in 200,000 to 1 in 1 million T cells, averaging approximately 9.9x coverage per clonotype. Only in-frame clones appear in the TCRdb table, and some are missing; sequencing was by immunoSEQ multiplex PCR. The sample holds some 300,000 clones, around four fifths seen once. The source of the sample is a study of cytotoxic CD8 clonotypes in ibrutinib-treated CLL. Study background: Among the patients, 10 to 11 presented as relapsed/refractory and roughly 15 as treatment-naive; roughly 17 showed unmutated IGHV.

The germline CDR1 and CDR2 sequences are MDHEN and SYDVKM. This CDR3 has 14 amino acids. J was trimmed by 6 bases and V by 6 bases; bases with no gene match: 8. The J gene is TRBJ1-5, the V gene TRBV28; 7 positions match TRBD1. The sample consisted of PBMCs, taken before ibrutinib treatment. The sequence came from a human donor with chronic lymphocytic leukemia. This CDR3 is CASRDNRGSQPQHF. As DNA, the CDR3 is TGTGCCAGCAGGGACAACAGGGGTAGTCAGCCCCAGCATTTT.